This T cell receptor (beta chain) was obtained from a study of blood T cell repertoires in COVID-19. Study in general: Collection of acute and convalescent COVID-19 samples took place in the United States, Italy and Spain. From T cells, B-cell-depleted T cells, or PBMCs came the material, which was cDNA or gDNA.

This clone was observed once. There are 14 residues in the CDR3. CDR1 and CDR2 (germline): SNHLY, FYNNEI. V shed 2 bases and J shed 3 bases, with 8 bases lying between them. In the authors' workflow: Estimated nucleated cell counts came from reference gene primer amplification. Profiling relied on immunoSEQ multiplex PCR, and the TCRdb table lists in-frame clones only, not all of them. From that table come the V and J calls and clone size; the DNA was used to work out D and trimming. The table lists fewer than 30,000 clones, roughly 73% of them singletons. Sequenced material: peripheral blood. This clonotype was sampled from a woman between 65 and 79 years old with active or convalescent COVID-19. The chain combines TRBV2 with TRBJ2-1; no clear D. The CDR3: CASSEIRVYNEQFF. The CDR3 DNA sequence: TGTGCCAGCAGTGAAATCCGAGTCTACAATGAGCAGTTCTTC.